Presented here are 23 T cell receptor beta chains from one specimen sequenced in a study of blood T cell repertoires in COVID-19. Assay used: immunoSEQ multiplex PCR; TCRdb lists only in-frame clones, some missing. This sample has some 280,000 clones, with around 90% found just once. The specimen sequenced was peripheral blood. The source is a woman between 40 and 55 years old who had recovered from COVID-19.

The V and J genes are TRBV5-6 and TRBJ2-2; possible D gene TRBD2, 5 bases. Trimming took 4 bases from V and 0 from J, leaving 16 bases between them. CDR3 length: 17 amino acids. Germline lookup yields CDR1 SGHDT and CDR2 YYEEEE. CDR3 nucleotide sequence: TGTGCCAGCAGCCCCCCGAGGGCCGGTGCGAACACCGGGGAGCTGTTTTTT. Amino acids: CASSPPRAGANTGELFF.

This clone came up a few times. The chain carries TRBV2 and TRBJ1-1; 7 nucleotides align to TRBD1. V lost 2 bases, J lost 1 base, and 4 bases stayed unmatched. CDR3 length: 15 amino acids. Germline V CDR1 and CDR2: SNHLY, FYNNEI. CDR3 residues: CASSETGEENTEAFF. The CDR3 DNA follows: TGTGCCAGCAGTGAAACAGGGGAGGAGAACACTGAAGCTTTCTTT.

The J gene is TRBJ2-7, the V gene TRBV5-1, with 10 positions matching TRBD2. V lost 1 base, J lost 6 bases, and 4 bases stayed unmatched. The CDR3 has 14 amino acids. In germline, CDR1 is SGHRS, CDR2 YFSETQ. The CDR3 coding sequence is TGCGCCAGCAGCTTGCGTCTAGCGGGAGCCGAGCAGTACTTC. This encodes CASSLRLAGAEQYF.

The chain recombines TRBV5-1 with TRBJ2-1, with 7 bases that match TRBD2. The CDR3 loop spans 15 amino acids. The J segment lost 4 bases and the V segment lost 6 bases, leaving 10 bases of the junction unmatched. Germline loops: CDR1 SGHRS, CDR2 YFSETQ. The CDR3 region has the DNA TGCGCCAGCATACTGGCCCCCGGGGGGTACAATGAGCAGTTCTTC. Translating it yields CASILAPGGYNEQFF.

V usage is TRBV28 and J usage is TRBJ1-4; D is perhaps TRBD1 (5 bases). Germline-derived CDR1 and CDR2 are MDHEN and SYDVKM. The CDR3 is made up of 15 amino acids. V was shortened by 3 bases and J by 0 bases, with 8 bases between the two germline ends. The CDR3 loop is CASSLRGATNEKLFF. CDR3 sequence (DNA): TGTGCCAGCAGTTTGCGGGGGGCAACTAATGAAAAACTGTTTTTT.

The rearrangement uses TRBV2 and TRBJ2-3; D may be TRBD2 (5 bases). CDR1 and CDR2 from the germline V gene are SNHLY and FYNNEI. This CDR3 region has 14 residues. The germline V and J ends were trimmed by 4 bases and 6 bases, with 14 bases remaining between them. For the CDR3, the DNA is TGTGCCAGCAGTGGGGTGGGAGTACGGGATACGCAGTATTTT. This encodes CASSGVGVRDTQYF.

This chain joins TRBV6-1 and TRBJ2-3, with 8 bases aligning to TRBD1. The CDR3 is 17 amino acids. V trimming: 1 base; J trimming: 0 bases; junction bases outside the gene matches: 6. The germline gives CDR1 MNHNS, CDR2 SASEGT. CDR3 sequence reads: CASSEDQGQASTDTQYF. CDR3 sequence (DNA): TGTGCCAGCAGTGAAGATCAGGGACAGGCTAGCACAGATACGCAGTATTTT.

This CDR3 reads CASSEGRELFF. CDR3 nucleotide sequence: TGTGCCAGCAGTGAAGGTCGGGAACTGTTTTTT. The genes are TRBV2 and TRBJ1-4; no clear D. The CDR3 sequence is 11 residues long. Germline V gives CDR1 SNHLY, CDR2 FYNNEI. With 1 base removed from V and 12 bases from J, the gap between germline ends came to 6 bases.

The chain joins TRBV12-3 or TRBV12-4 to TRBJ2-1; D unclear. V was pared by 7 bases and J by 8 bases, with 15 bases between. CDR3 size: 13 residues. CDR3 sequence reads: CASTLVPRDEQFF. The CDR3 region has the DNA TGTGCCAGCACTCTCGTCCCGAGAGATGAGCAGTTCTTC.

Comments on this clone: Germline and junction disagree at one end, which may indicate a read error. This chain links TRBV6-4 with TRBJ2-7; 7 nucleotides match TRBD1. The germline V gene has CDR1 MRHNA and CDR2 SNTAGT. The CDR3 consists of 15 residues. CDR3: CASRDSGQSSYEQYF. CDR3 nucleotides: TGTGCCAGCAGGGACTCGGGACAGAGCTCCTACGAGCAGTACTTC.

CDR3 DNA: TGTGCCAGCAGTGAGCAGGGCTCGAATTCACCCCTCCACTTT. Its protein is CASSEQGSNSPLHF. The V gene is TRBV2, the J gene TRBJ1-6, with a weak D call TRBD1 (5 bases). Germline CDR1 SNHLY, CDR2 FYNNEI. V was shortened by 3 bases and J by 7 bases, with 10 bases between the two germline ends. CDR3 length: 14 amino acids.

Only one count was recorded for this clone. This chain uses TRBV3-1 (or the pseudogene TRBV3-2) with TRBJ2-7; no reliable D call. The CDR3 sequence is 14 residues long. V was clipped by 1 base and J by 3 bases, with 10 bases between them. Looked up from germline, CDR1 is LGHDT and CDR2 is YNNKEL (reference sequence). Here the CDR3 DNA reads TGTGCCAGCAGCCAAGGGGCCCAGAGCTACGAGCAGTACTTC. This encodes CASSQGAQSYEQYF.

The gene calls are TRBV4-1 and TRBJ1-5; D ambiguous. Germline lookup yields CDR1 MGHRA and CDR2 YSYEKL. This CDR3 is built from 14 residues. V shed 0 bases and J shed 1 base, with 4 bases lying between them. The DNA of the CDR3 is TGCGCCAGCAGCCAAGACAAAAGCAATCAGCCCCAGCATTTT. Its translation is CASSQDKSNQPQHF.

The genes are TRBV7-6 and TRBJ2-3; a weak D match, TRBD2 (6 bases). The CDR3 runs to 16 residues. V lost 7 bases, J lost 2 bases, and 19 bases lay in between. Germline assignment: CDR1 SGHVS and CDR2 FNYEAQ. DNA for the CDR3: TGTGCCAGCACCATGTGGCCTAGCGAAAACACAGATACGCAGTATTTT. Translation: CASTMWPSENTDTQYF.

This clone was counted a few times. This chain connects TRBV15 to TRBJ2-3, with D unclear. Germline V gene data show CDR1 as LNHNV and CDR2 as YYDKDF (reference sequence). The CDR3 length is 12 residues. The V end was cut by 4 bases, the J end by 4 bases, with 6 bases between. DNA of the CDR3: TGTGCCACCAGCACCTTTTCAGATACGCAGTATTTT. Its translation: CATSTFSDTQYF. The full variable domain, in which reference TRBV15 and TRBJ2-3 provide the parts outside the CDR3, is DAMVIQNPRYQVTQFGKPVTLSCSQTLNHNVMYWYQQKSSQAPKLLFHYYDKDFNNEADTPDNFQSRRPNTSFCFLDIRSPGLGDTAMYLCATSTFSDTQYFGPGTRLTVL.

CDR3 sequence (DNA): TGTGCCAGCAGCTACGGGGTCAATGAGCAGTTCTTC. Translation gives CASSYGVNEQFF. The rearrangement joins TRBV5-6 to TRBJ2-1; possibly TRBD2 for D (5 bases). CDR1 is SGHDT and CDR2 is YYEEEE in the germline V gene. V gave up 3 bases and J gave up 6 bases, with 7 bases separating them. CDR3 length: 12 residues.

The chain combines TRBV7-2 with TRBJ1-1; D ambiguous. This CDR3 has 14 amino acids. V was trimmed by 5 bases and J by 0 bases, leaving 10 bases between them. Germline values: CDR1 SGHTA, CDR2 FQGNSA. The CDR3 nucleotides are TGTGCCAGCAGCGTACGACATCTGAACACTGAAGCTTTCTTT. Protein sequence: CASSVRHLNTEAFF.

This clone was counted only a few times. J is TRBJ2-7 and V is TRBV27; TRBD2 agrees at 8 bases. CDR1 is MNHEY and CDR2 is SMNVEV in the germline V gene (reference sequence). J gave up 7 bases and V 6 bases, and 11 bases lay outside the gene matches. CDR3 length: 14 amino acids. CDR3 sequence reads: CASRLGRAVREQYF. DNA of the CDR3: TGTGCCAGCAGACTCGGGAGGGCCGTTAGAGAGCAGTACTTC.

This clone was seen a single time. The V call is TRBV2, the J call TRBJ2-6; no clear D gene. CDR3 size: 15 residues. V lost 7 bases, J lost 2 bases, and 12 bases lay in between. Germline CDR1 is SNHLY and CDR2 is FYNNEI. CDR3 residues: CASTWARTGANVLTF. DNA for the CDR3: TGTGCCAGCACCTGGGCCCGGACTGGGGCCAACGTCCTGACTTTC. Looking up the rest from reference TRBV2 and TRBJ2-6 gives the full variable domain: EPEVTQTPSHQVTQMGQEVILRCVPISNHLYFYWYRQILGQKVEFLVSFYNNEISEKSEIFDDQFSVERPDGSNFTLKIRSTKLEDSAMYFCASTWARTGANVLTFGAGSRLTVL.

This sequence joins TRBV6-6 and TRBJ2-1; maybe TRBD2 (5 bases). Per germline, CDR1 MNHNY and CDR2 SVGAGI (reference sequence). This CDR3 contains 14 residues. Trimming removed 7 bases at V and 8 bases at J, with 18 bases between. For the CDR3, the DNA is TGTGCCAGCAATCGGGCGGGCTCTGGCGATGAGCAGTTCTTC. This sequence encodes CASNRAGSGDEQFF.

The chain couples TRBV5-6 to TRBJ1-3, with 9 bases fitting TRBD1. Germline lookup yields CDR1 SGHDT and CDR2 YYEEEE. V lost 6 bases and J lost 4; bases outside the gene matches: 5. This CDR3 region has 14 residues. Written as DNA, the CDR3 is TGTGCCAGCAACGACAGGGGGTCGGGAAACACCATATATTTT. Translated: CASNDRGSGNTIYF.

The chain combines TRBV28 with TRBJ1-2; 9 bases are shared with TRBD1. After removal of 5 bases from V and 7 bases from J, the junction contained 5 bases not matched to a gene. Germline CDR1 MDHEN, CDR2 SYDVKM. The CDR3 spans 13 residues. The CDR3 region has the DNA TGTGCCAGCAGTCTTCGGGACAGGGCTGGCTACACCTTC. Translation: CASSLRDRAGYTF.

The rearrangement joins TRBV7-9 to TRBJ2-7; maybe TRBD1 (5 bases). Germline-derived CDR1 and CDR2 are SEHNR and FQNEAQ (reference sequence). CDR3 length equals 15 residues. The V and J ends lost 1 base and 1 base respectively, with 11 bases between them. The DNA for the CDR3 is TGTGCCAGCAGCTTAGGTGCGACAGATTCCTACGAGCAGTACTTC. This encodes CASSLGATDSYEQYF.